This T cell receptor beta chain came from a study of blood T cell repertoires in COVID-19. Clones were sequenced by immunoSEQ multiplex PCR, and TCRdb holds only the in-frame ones, with some missing. The sample has about 150,000 clones, approximately 85% seen once. Germline CDR1 reads SGHTA; CDR2 reads FQGTGA. Between the trimmed V and J ends, which lost 4 bases and 4 bases, there was a span of 10 bases. The CDR3 spans 13 residues. Material: peripheral blood. The origin of this receptor is a woman aged 60-75 years with COVID-19, enrolled during active disease. This chain links TRBV7-3 with TRBJ1-1, with D hard to call. The CDR3 region is CASSSSLGTEAFF. DNA for the CDR3: TGTGCCAGCAGCTCTTCCCTAGGCACTGAAGCTTTCTTT.